The 15 T cell receptor beta chains listed next were all sequenced from one sample in a study of monozygotic twins with inflammatory bowel disease. TCRdb reprocessed the 5' RACE reads and keeps a single row for each CDR3 protein, giving no DNA. There are 440,000 or so distinct CDR3 sequences in the sample, with about 2.3% held by the top ten. The sequencing input was blood. Receptors originate from a human donor with ulcerative colitis or Crohn's disease, or a healthy co-twin of an affected twin (not recorded which).

The chain recombines TRBV5-6 with TRBJ1-2; TCRdb lists TRBD1, though no DNA is available to test this call. Germline assignment: CDR1 SGHDT and CDR2 YYEEEE. CDR3 length: 14 residues. The CDR3: CASSQQGLSYGYTF.

V and J are TRBV5-5 and TRBJ2-7; the TCRdb D gene call, TRBD2, has no DNA to confirm it. This CDR3 spans 14 amino acids. Per germline, CDR1 SGHKS and CDR2 YYEKEE (reference sequence). CDR3 sequence: CASSLGGIDYEQYF. The full variable domain, its missing parts supplied by reference TRBV5-5 and TRBJ2-7, is DAGVTQSPTHLIKTRGQQVTLRCSPISGHKSVSWYQQVLGQGPQFIFQYYEKEERGRGNFPDRFSARQFPNYSSELNVNALLLGDSALYLCASSLGGIDYEQYFGPGTRLTVT.

The V gene is TRBV28, the J gene TRBJ2-7; TCRdb selects TRBD2, and the lack of DNA leaves this call unchecked. There are 14 residues in the CDR3. Germline V lookup: CDR1 MDHEN, CDR2 SYDVKM. The chain's CDR3 is CASSPPRRVWEQYF.

This sequence joins TRBV20-1 and TRBJ2-1; TCRdb's D gene call, TRBD2, goes unchecked for lack of DNA. This CDR3 region has 15 residues. Germline CDR1 is DFQATT and CDR2 is SNEGSKA (reference sequence). The CDR3 reads CSARDLGTSFNEQFF.

V and J are TRBV6-5 and TRBJ1-6. CDR1 and CDR2 from the germline V gene are MNHEY and SVGAGI. The CDR3 runs to 12 residues. The CDR3 reads CASKDYNSPLHF.

This sequence joins TRBV6-5 and TRBJ1-3; TCRdb picks TRBD1, but there is no DNA to check that call. Germline V gene lookup returns CDR1 MNHEY and CDR2 SVGAGI. This CDR3 is built from 17 residues. CDR3: CASSYSKGQSYGNTIYF.

This sequence joins TRBV9 and TRBJ2-3. Germline-derived CDR1 and CDR2 are SGDLS and YYNGEE. The CDR3 extends over 15 amino acids. The CDR3 protein is CASSVGGGSTDTQYF.

The V gene is TRBV5-6, the J gene TRBJ2-2; the D call from TCRdb, TRBD1, cannot be confirmed without DNA. The CDR3 extends over 14 amino acids. Germline lookup yields CDR1 SGHDT and CDR2 YYEEEE. The CDR3 loop is CASSADRGAGELFF.

This chain uses TRBV5-4 with TRBJ1-1. CDR1 SGHNT and CDR2 YYREEE come from the germline V gene (reference sequence). This CDR3 has 13 residues. This chain's CDR3 is CASSFDRNTEAFF.

This rearrangement joins TRBV7-7 to TRBJ2-5; TCRdb names TRBD1, which stays unverified in the absence of DNA. The CDR3 has 15 amino acids. The V gene's germline CDR1 is SSHAT and CDR2 FNYEAQ (reference sequence). The CDR3 here is CASSPTTGNGQTQYF.

CDR3 sequence: CASRDGGTNTGELFF. The chain carries TRBV5-1 and TRBJ2-2; the TRBD1 assignment by TCRdb is unverifiable without DNA. Germline loops: CDR1 SGHRS, CDR2 YFSETQ. This CDR3 has 15 residues.

The chain has TRBV5-4 and TRBJ2-3; TCRdb calls TRBD1, which cannot be checked without DNA. CDR1 is SGHNT and CDR2 is YYREEE in the germline V gene (reference sequence). The CDR3 is 14 amino acids. The CDR3: CASREGGATDTQYF.

The CDR3 here is CASGLVLGGSGELFF. V and J are TRBV12-5 and TRBJ2-2; TCRdb picks TRBD1, but there is no DNA to check that call. The CDR3 is 15 amino acids. The germline CDR1 and CDR2 sequences are LGHNT and FRNRAP.

The CDR3 protein is CASSLASLREQYF. The rearrangement uses TRBV6-2 or TRBV6-3 and TRBJ2-7. The CDR3 spans 13 residues. In germline, CDR1 is MNHEY, CDR2 SVGEGT.

The chain uses TRBV20-1 and TRBJ2-4. The CDR3 is made up of 15 amino acids. Germline CDR1 DFQATT, CDR2 SNEGSKA (reference sequence). CDR3 sequence: CSARADGVAKNIQYF.